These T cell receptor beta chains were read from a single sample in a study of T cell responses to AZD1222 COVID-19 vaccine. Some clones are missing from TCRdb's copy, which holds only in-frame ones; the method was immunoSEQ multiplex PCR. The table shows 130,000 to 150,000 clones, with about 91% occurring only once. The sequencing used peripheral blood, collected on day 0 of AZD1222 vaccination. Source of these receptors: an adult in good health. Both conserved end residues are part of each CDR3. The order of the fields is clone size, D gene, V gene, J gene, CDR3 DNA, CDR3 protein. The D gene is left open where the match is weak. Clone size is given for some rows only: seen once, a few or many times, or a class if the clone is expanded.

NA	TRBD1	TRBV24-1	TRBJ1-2	TGTGCCACCAGTGATTCTGGGACAGGGGCCCGTGGCTACACCTTC	CATSDSGTGARGYTF
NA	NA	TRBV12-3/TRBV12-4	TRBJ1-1	TGTGCCAGCAGTTTAGACAGGAATCTAGCTTTCTTT	CASSLDRNLAFF
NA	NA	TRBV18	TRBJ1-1	TGTGCCAGCTCACTCAAAAGGGGGGTCACTGAAGCTTTCTTT	CASSLKRGVTEAFF
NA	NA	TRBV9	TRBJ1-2	TGTGCCAGCAGCGTAGGGGGACAAGCTAACTATGGCTACACCTTC	CASSVGGQANYGYTF
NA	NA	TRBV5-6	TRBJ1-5	TGTGCCAGCAGCAGGGGGTCCTCTCGGGGGGCCCAGCATTTT	CASSRGSSRGAQHF
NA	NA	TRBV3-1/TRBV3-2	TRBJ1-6	TGTGCCAGCAGCCAAGGTCGGCCACAGTCACCCCTCCACTTT	CASSQGRPQSPLHF
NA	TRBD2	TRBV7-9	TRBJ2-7	TGTGCCAGCAGCTTTTCTAGCGGGGGAAGCTCCTACGAGCAGTACTTC	CASSFSSGGSSYEQYF
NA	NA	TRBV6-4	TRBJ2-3	TGTGCCAGCAGTGACTCAGGCCATTCAGATACGCAGTATTTT	CASSDSGHSDTQYF
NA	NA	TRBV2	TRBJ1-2	TGTGCCAGCAGTGAAGAGGGGGGGTACAACGTCTACACCTTC	CASSEEGGYNVYTF
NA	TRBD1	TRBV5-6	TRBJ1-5	TGTGCCAGCAGCCGTCGGACAGGAGATTATAGCAATCAGCCCCAGCATTTT	CASSRRTGDYSNQPQHF
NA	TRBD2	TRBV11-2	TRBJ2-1	TGTGCCAGCAGCCACTGGACTAGCGGGCAGTACAATGAGCAGTTCTTC	CASSHWTSGQYNEQFF
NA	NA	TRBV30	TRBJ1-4	TGTGCCTGGAGTCAGTGGACAGAGGACGAAAAACTGTTTTTT	CAWSQWTEDEKLFF
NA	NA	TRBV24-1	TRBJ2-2	TGTGCCACCAGTGATTCGGTCGGCACCGGGGAGCTGTTTTTT	CATSDSVGTGELFF
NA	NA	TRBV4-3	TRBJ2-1	TGCGCCAGCAGCCAAGGGCAGCTTAACTACAATGAGCAGTTCTTC	CASSQGQLNYNEQFF
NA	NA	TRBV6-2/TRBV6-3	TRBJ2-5	TGTGCCAGCAGTTCTATCCAAGAGACCCAGTACTTC	CASSSIQETQYF
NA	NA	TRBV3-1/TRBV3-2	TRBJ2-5	TGTGCCAGCAGCCAAGCGGAGACCCAGTACTTC	CASSQAETQYF
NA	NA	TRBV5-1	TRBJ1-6	TGCGCCAGCAGCTTGAGAGACAGCGATTCACCCCTCCACTTT	CASSLRDSDSPLHF
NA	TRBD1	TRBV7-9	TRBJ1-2	TGTGCCAGCAGCTCGGGACAGGGGTATGGCTACACCTTC	CASSSGQGYGYTF
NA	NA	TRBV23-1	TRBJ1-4	TGCGCCAGCAGTCCGGGGAAACTGTTTTTT	CASSPGKLFF
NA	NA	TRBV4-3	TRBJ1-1	TGCGCCAGCAGCCAAGGGACCGGCCCCACTGAAGCTTTCTTT	CASSQGTGPTEAFF
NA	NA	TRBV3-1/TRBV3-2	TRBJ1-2	TGTGCCAGCAGCCGCACGCTCCAGGGACAACGGGTCTCGAACTATGGCTACACCTTC	CASSRTLQGQRVSNYGYTF
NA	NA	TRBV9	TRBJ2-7	TGTGCCAGCAGCGTAGAGGCAGGGAATCCCTACGAGCAGTACTTC	CASSVEAGNPYEQYF
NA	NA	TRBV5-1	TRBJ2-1	TGCGCCAGCAGCTTGGGCAGCGGTGTGTACAATGAGCAGTTCTTC	CASSLGSGVYNEQFF
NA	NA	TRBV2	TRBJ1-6	TGTGCCAGCAGTGTGGAGGGTACCTATAATTCACCCCTCCACTTT	CASSVEGTYNSPLHF
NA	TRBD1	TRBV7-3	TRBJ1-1	TGTGCCAGCAGCTTAGGGGGACAGATGAACACTGAAGCTTTCTTT	CASSLGGQMNTEAFF
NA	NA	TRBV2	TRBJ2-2	TGTGCCAGCAGAGTGGACCGCTTCGTGGGGACCGGGGAGCTGTTTTTT	CASRVDRFVGTGELFF
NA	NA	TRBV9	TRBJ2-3	TGTGCCAGCAGCGGTGCAGGGGTTTGGACAGATACGCAGTATTTT	CASSGAGVWTDTQYF
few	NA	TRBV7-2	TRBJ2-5	TGTGCCAGCAGCTTAAATGGGTGGGGGGCGGAGACCCAGTACTTC	CASSLNGWGAETQYF
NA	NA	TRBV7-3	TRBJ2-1	TGTGCCAGCAGCCCCACTTCCGGGCCCCTCCAGTTCTTC	CASSPTSGPLQFF
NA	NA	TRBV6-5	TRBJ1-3	TGTGCCAGCAGTCTACAAGGGCAGGGAAACACCATATATTTT	CASSLQGQGNTIYF
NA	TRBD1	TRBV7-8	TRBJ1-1	TGTGCCAGCAGCCCTGTGACAGGGATTAAAACTGAAGCTTTCTTT	CASSPVTGIKTEAFF
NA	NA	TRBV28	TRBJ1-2	TGTGCCAGCATAGCCACTAACTATGGCTACACCTTC	CASIATNYGYTF
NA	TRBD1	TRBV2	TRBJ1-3	TGTGCCAGCAGGGACAGGACAGGCGGGATAACTGGAAACACCATATATTTT	CASRDRTGGITGNTIYF
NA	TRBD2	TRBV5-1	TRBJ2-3	TGCGCCAGCAGCTTATTAGCGGGAGCGGGGACAGATACGCAGTATTTT	CASSLLAGAGTDTQYF
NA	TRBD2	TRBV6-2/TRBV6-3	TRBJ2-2	TGTGCCAGCAGCGTCCCGACGGGACTACCTGACGTTTGGACCGGGGAGCTGTTTTTT	CASSVPTGLPDVWTGELFF
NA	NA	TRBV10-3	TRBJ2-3	TGTGCCATCAAAGGTGACCAACCAGGGACAGATACGCAGTATTTT	CAIKGDQPGTDTQYF
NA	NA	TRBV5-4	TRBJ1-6	TGTGCCAGCAGCTTCTGGGGCCGGGTGAATTCACCCCTCCACTTT	CASSFWGRVNSPLHF
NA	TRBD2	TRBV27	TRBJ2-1	TGTGCCAGCAGTGCCTCGGGGACTATATCCTACAATGAGCAGTTCTTC	CASSASGTISYNEQFF
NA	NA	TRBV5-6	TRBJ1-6	TGTGCCAGCAGCCTTAAGATCAATTCACCCCTCCACTTT	CASSLKINSPLHF
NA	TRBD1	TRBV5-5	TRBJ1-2	TGTGCCAGCAGCTTGTATACAGGGGCGGATGGCTACACCTTC	CASSLYTGADGYTF
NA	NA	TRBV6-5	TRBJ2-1	TGTGCCAGCAGGGGGAATGAGCAGTTCTTC	CASRGNEQFF
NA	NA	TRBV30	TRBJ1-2	TGTGCCTGGAACTCAGGGGTTGGAGGTGGCTACACCTTC	CAWNSGVGGGYTF
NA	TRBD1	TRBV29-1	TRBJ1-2	TGCAGCGTTGAAGAGGGACAGCTAAATGGCTACACCTTC	CSVEEGQLNGYTF
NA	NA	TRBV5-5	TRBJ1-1	TGTGCCAGCAGCTTGGAGGTCCCCACTGAAGCTTTCTTT	CASSLEVPTEAFF
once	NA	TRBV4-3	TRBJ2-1	TGCGCCAGCAGCCAAGGGTTTCGGCTCTACAATGAGCAGTTCTTC	CASSQGFRLYNEQFF